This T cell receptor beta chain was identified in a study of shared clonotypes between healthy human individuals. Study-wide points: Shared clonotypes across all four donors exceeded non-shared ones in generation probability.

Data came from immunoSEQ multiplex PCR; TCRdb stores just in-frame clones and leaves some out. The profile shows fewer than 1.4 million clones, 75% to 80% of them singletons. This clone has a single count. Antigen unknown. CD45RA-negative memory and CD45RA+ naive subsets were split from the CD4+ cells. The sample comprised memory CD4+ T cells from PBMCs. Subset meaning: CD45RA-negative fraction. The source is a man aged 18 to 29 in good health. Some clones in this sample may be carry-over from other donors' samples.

The CDR3 sequence is CASMRLAGTGELFF. For the CDR3, the DNA is TGTGCCAGCATGCGACTAGCGGGAACGGGGGAGCTGTTTTTT. The chain recombines TRBV11-2 with TRBJ2-2; TRBD2 matches at 11 bases. The germline V gene encodes CDR1 SGHAT and CDR2 FQNNGV. V trimming: 7 bases; J trimming: 8 bases; junction bases outside the gene matches: 6. The CDR3 extends over 14 amino acids.